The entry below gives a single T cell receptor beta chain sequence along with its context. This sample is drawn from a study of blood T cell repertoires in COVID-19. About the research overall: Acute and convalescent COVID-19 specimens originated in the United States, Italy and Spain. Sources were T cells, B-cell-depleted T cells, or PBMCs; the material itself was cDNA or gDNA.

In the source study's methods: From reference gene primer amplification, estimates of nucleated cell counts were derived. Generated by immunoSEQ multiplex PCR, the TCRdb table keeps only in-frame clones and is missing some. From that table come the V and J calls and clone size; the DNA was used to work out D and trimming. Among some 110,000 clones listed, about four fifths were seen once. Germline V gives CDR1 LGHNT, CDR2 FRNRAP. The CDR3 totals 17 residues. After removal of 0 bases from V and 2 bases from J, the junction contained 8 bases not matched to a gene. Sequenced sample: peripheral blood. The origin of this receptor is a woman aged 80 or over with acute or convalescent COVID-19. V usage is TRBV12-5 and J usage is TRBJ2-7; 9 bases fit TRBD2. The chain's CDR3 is CASGLVPLSGSPYEQYF. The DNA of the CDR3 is TGTGCTAGTGGTTTGGTACCCCTTAGCGGGAGTCCCTACGAGCAGTACTTC.